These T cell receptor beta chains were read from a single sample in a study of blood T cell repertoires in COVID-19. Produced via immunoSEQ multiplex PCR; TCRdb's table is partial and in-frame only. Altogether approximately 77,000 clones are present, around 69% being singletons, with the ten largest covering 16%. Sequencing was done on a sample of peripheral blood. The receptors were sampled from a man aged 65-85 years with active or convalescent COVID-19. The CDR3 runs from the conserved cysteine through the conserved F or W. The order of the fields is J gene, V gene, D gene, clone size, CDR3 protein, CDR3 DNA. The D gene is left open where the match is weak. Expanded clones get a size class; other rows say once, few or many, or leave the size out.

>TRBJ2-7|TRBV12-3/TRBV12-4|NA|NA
CASSRGSSYEQYF
TGTGCCAGCAGTAGGGGCAGCTCCTACGAGCAGTACTTC
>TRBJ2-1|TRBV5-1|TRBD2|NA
CASSIAGGYNEQFF
TGCGCCAGCAGCATAGCGGGGGGCTACAATGAGCAGTTCTTC
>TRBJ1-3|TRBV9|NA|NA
CATKQGSGNTIYF
TGTGCCACAAAACAGGGCTCTGGAAACACCATATATTTT
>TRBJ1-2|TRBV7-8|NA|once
CASSLASGNYGYTF
TGTGCCAGCAGCTTAGCGTCAGGAAACTATGGCTACACCTTC
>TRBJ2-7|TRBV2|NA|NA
CASSPGTVHYEQYF
TGTGCCAGCAGTCCCGGGACTGTTCACTACGAGCAGTACTTC
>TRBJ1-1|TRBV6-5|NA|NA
CASAAGPSGVGAFF
TGTGCCAGCGCAGCAGGGCCCTCGGGCGTCGGCGCTTTCTTT
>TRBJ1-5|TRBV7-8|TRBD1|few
CASSLVQGDQPQHF
TGTGCCAGCAGCTTAGTACAGGGGGATCAGCCCCAGCATTTT
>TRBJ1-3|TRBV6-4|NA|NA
CASRVQVLILGTPNTIYF
TGTGCCAGCAGGGTGCAGGTTCTTATCCTTGGTACGCCAAACACCATATATTTT
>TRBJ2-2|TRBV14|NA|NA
CASSPRSAGELFF
TGTGCCAGCAGCCCCCGTAGCGCCGGGGAGCTGTTTTTT
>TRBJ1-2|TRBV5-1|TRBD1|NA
CASSQTGEVYGYTF
TGCGCCAGCAGTCAGACAGGGGAAGTCTATGGCTACACCTTC
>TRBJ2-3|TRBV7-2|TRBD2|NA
CASSLVVAGGSTDTQYF
TGTGCCAGCAGCTTAGTAGTAGCGGGGGGGAGCACAGATACGCAGTATTTT
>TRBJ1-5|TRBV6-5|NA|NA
CASKDKINQPQHF
TGTGCCAGCAAAGACAAAATCAATCAGCCCCAGCATTTT
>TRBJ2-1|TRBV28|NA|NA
CASTKGVPYNEQFF
TGTGCCAGCACCAAGGGAGTTCCATACAATGAGCAGTTCTTC
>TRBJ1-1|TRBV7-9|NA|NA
CASSLGRAGTEAFF
TGTGCCAGCAGCTTAGGACGGGCGGGGACTGAAGCTTTCTTT
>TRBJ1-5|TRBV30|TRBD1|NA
CAWTEGAQPQHF
TGTGCCTGGACAGAGGGGGCCCAGCCCCAGCATTTT
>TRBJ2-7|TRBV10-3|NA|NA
CAISEGHSGLYEQYF
TGTGCCATCAGTGAGGGTCACTCGGGACTCTACGAGCAGTACTTC
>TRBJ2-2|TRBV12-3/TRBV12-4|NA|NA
CASSGGSGELFF
TGTGCCAGCAGTGGGGGCTCCGGGGAGCTGTTTTTT
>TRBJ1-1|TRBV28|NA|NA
CASSPWGDWDDEAFF
TGTGCCAGCAGCCCCTGGGGGGACTGGGATGATGAAGCTTTCTTT
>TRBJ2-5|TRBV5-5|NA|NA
CASSLAVETQYF
TGTGCCAGCAGCTTGGCCGTAGAGACCCAGTACTTC
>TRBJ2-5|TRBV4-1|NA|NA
CASSRILGETQYF
TGCGCCAGCAGCCGGATACTCGGGGAGACCCAGTACTTC
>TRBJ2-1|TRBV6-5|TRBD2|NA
CASWGLAGNEQFF
TGTGCCAGCTGGGGACTAGCGGGGAATGAGCAGTTCTTC
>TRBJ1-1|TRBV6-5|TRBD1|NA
CASSWTGNTEAFF
TGTGCCAGCAGTTGGACAGGCAACACTGAAGCTTTCTTT
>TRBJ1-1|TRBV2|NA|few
CASIPLAGANTEAFF
TGTGCCAGCATTCCCTTGGCAGGGGCGAACACTGAAGCTTTCTTT
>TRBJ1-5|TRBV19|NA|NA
CASSMGGIDSNQPQHF
TGTGCCAGTAGTATGGGAGGGATCGATAGCAATCAGCCCCAGCATTTT
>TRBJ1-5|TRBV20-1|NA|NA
CSANNQPQHF
TGCAGTGCCAATAATCAGCCCCAGCATTTT
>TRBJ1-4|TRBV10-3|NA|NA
CAISARAENEKLFF
TGTGCCATCAGTGCGAGGGCGGAGAATGAAAAACTGTTTTTT
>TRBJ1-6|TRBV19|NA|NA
CASSIQGGIGNSPLHF
TGTGCCAGTAGTATCCAAGGGGGAATTGGAAATTCACCCCTCCACTTT
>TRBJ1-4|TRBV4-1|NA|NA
CASSQDPRENEKLFF
TGCGCCAGCAGCCAAGATCCGAGGGAAAACGAAAAACTGTTTTTT
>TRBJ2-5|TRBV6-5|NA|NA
CASSYASGTQYF
TGTGCCAGCAGTTACGCCTCAGGGACCCAGTACTTC
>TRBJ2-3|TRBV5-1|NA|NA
CASSLGSEGDTQYF
TGCGCCAGCAGCTTGGGCAGTGAGGGAGATACGCAGTATTTT
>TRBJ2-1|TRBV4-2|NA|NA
CASSPWTTYNEQFF
TGTGCCAGCAGCCCCTGGACTACCTACAATGAGCAGTTCTTC
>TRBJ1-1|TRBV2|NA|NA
CASLLDGNTEAFF
TGTGCCAGCCTCCTAGACGGGAACACTGAAGCTTTCTTT
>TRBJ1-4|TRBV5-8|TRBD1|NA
CASSFDRGATEKLFF
TGTGCCAGCAGCTTCGACAGGGGGGCAACGGAAAAACTGTTTTTT
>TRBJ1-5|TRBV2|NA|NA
CASSDPGGGREQPQHF
TGTGCCAGCAGTGATCCTGGGGGGGGGCGCGAACAGCCCCAGCATTTT
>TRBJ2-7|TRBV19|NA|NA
CASSEEGVNEQYF
TGTGCCAGTAGTGAAGAGGGGGTCAACGAGCAGTACTTC
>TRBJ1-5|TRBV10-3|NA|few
CAIMGAGFNQPQHF
TGTGCCATCATGGGGGCAGGGTTTAATCAGCCCCAGCATTTT
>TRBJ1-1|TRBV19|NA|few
CASSITTGGFSTEAFF
TGTGCCAGTAGTATAACTACCGGGGGTTTTAGCACTGAAGCTTTCTTT
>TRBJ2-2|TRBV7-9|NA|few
CASSGSRGGTGELFF
TGTGCCAGCAGCGGCTCTCGAGGGGGAACCGGGGAGCTGTTTTTT
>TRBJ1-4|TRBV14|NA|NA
CASSPTVTSGKLFF
TGTGCCAGCAGTCCGACGGTAACTAGTGGAAAACTGTTTTTT
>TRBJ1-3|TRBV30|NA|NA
CAWSLAFSGNTIYF
TGTGCCTGGAGTTTGGCTTTCTCTGGAAACACCATATATTTT